The 10 T cell receptor beta chains presented below share a single source sample, sequenced in a study of tumour-infiltrating T cells in Burkitt lymphoma. Method: immunoSEQ multiplex PCR; TCRdb's copy keeps in-frame clones and lacks some. The sample contains roughly 7,200 clones, about 17% of which appear only once. Sequencing was performed on tumor tissue. The receptor source for this set is a human donor with diffuse large B-cell lymphoma.

CDR3 in amino acids: CASSLGVRETQYF. CDR3 coding DNA: TGTGCCAGCAGTCTCGGGGTTCGAGAGACCCAGTACTTC. This chain links TRBV27 with TRBJ2-5; weak D call: TRBD2 (5 bases). This CDR3 has 13 residues. In germline, CDR1 is MNHEY, CDR2 SMNVEV (reference sequence). The V and J ends lost 5 bases and 4 bases respectively, with 11 bases between them.

This clone appeared a few times. The chain recombines TRBV6-5 with TRBJ2-2; D possibly corresponds to TRBD2 (7 bases). V lost 6 bases, J lost 4 bases, and 15 bases lay in between. Germline lookup yields CDR1 MNHEY and CDR2 SVGAGI. The CDR3 covers 15 residues. The CDR3: CASRNQGGGTGELFF. CDR3 bases: TGTGCCAGCAGGAATCAAGGGGGGGGCACCGGGGAGCTGTTTTTT.

The chain recombines TRBV4-1 with TRBJ2-3, with 7 bases matching TRBD1. There are 15 residues in the CDR3. J gave up 2 bases and V 4 bases, and 6 bases lay outside the gene matches. Germline V gene lookup returns CDR1 MGHRA and CDR2 YSYEKL. The CDR3 loop is CASSRGQQLTDTQYF. In DNA form, the CDR3 reads TGCGCCAGCAGCCGGGGACAGCAGCTCACAGATACGCAGTATTTT.

The chain has TRBV6-1 and TRBJ1-1; the D is unclear. Looked up from germline, CDR1 is MNHNS and CDR2 is SASEGT. V lost 11 bases and J lost 1, with 14 bases in between. The length of the CDR3 is 13 residues. CDR3 bases: TGTGCCGCAAGGATGACCGAGAACACTGAAGCTTTCTTT. Residues: CAARMTENTEAFF.

In its sample, this clone was seen a few times. The genes are TRBV19 and TRBJ2-2, with 10 bases lining up with TRBD2. Germline V lookup: CDR1 LNHDA, CDR2 SQIVND (reference sequence). This CDR3 has 15 amino acids. Unmatched junction bases numbered 2, after V lost 4 bases and J lost 3 bases. CDR3 DNA sequence: TGTGCCAGTAGTAAGCTAGCGGGAGACACCGGGGAGCTGTTTTTT. Translation gives CASSKLAGDTGELFF.

This clone came up a few times. The chain couples TRBV10-3 to TRBJ2-1; 7 positions match TRBD2. From germline, CDR1 is ENHRY and CDR2 SYGVKD. V shed 3 bases and J 5 bases; nucleotides not matched to a gene: 7. CDR3 length: 15 amino acids. The DNA of the CDR3 is TGTGCCATCAGTGATATTGCGGGAGCTAACAATGAGCAGTTCTTC. As protein: CAISDIAGANNEQFF.

This sequence joins TRBV19 and TRBJ1-3; no definite D call. Trimming removed 9 bases at V and 0 bases at J, with 15 bases between. Per germline, CDR1 LNHDA and CDR2 SQIVND (reference sequence). The CDR3 contains 15 residues. CDR3 in amino acids: CASKSIFTSGNTIYF. CDR3 nucleotides: TGTGCCAGCAAGAGTATATTCACCTCTGGAAACACCATATATTTT. Full variable domain (missing parts from reference TRBV19 and TRBJ1-3): DGGITQSPKYLFRKEGQNVTLSCEQNLNHDAMYWYRQDPGQGLRLIYYSQIVNDFQKGDIAEGYSVSREKKESFPLTVTSAQKNPTAFYLCASKSIFTSGNTIYFGEGSWLTVV.

V is TRBV9 and J is TRBJ2-1; 7 nucleotides line up with TRBD2. V was clipped by 0 bases and J by 0 bases; unmatched bases: 0. Germline loops: CDR1 SGDLS, CDR2 YYNGEE. The CDR3 is 15 residues long. CDR3 sequence (DNA): TGTGCCAGCAGCGTAGCGGGGGGCTCCTACAATGAGCAGTTCTTC. As protein: CASSVAGGSYNEQFF. The variable domain in full, completed from reference TRBV9 and TRBJ2-1, reads DSGVTQTPKHLITATGQRVTLRCSPRSGDLSVYWYQQSLDQGLQFLIQYYNGEERAKGNILERFSAQQFPDLHSELNLSSLELGDSALYFCASSVAGGSYNEQFFGPGTRLTVL.

The V and J genes are TRBV2 and TRBJ2-1; D is unresolved. Germline V gives CDR1 SNHLY, CDR2 FYNNEI. The CDR3 loop spans 14 amino acids. V dropped 5 bases and J dropped 0 bases, with 8 bases sitting between them. CDR3 DNA: TGTGCCAGCAGTAGAGAGAGCTCCTACAATGAGCAGTTCTTC. As protein: CASSRESSYNEQFF.

V and J are TRBV10-3 and TRBJ1-4, with 8 nucleotides matching TRBD1. The germline gives CDR1 ENHRY, CDR2 SYGVKD. V shed 5 bases, J shed 14 bases, and the junction held 10 bases outside the gene matches. The CDR3 spans 13 residues. As DNA, the CDR3 is TGTGCCATCAGTTTTGGAAAGACAGGGGCCCTGTTTTTT. Translating it yields CAISFGKTGALFF.